This T cell receptor (beta chain) was retrieved from a study of blood T cell repertoires in COVID-19. The CDR3 consists of 16 residues. The germline V gene has CDR1 SGHRS and CDR2 YFSETQ. With 4 bases removed from V and 2 bases from J, the gap between germline ends came to 19 bases. The repertoire was sequenced with immunoSEQ multiplex PCR; TCRdb's copy has only in-frame clones and lacks some. The table records a few hundred thousand clones, approximately 84% of them present only once. Input material: PBMCs or T cells enriched from blood (not recorded which). J is TRBJ2-7 and V is TRBV5-1; TRBD2 might be the D (5 bases). The clonotype was recovered from a woman aged 25 to 45 who had recovered from COVID-19. CDR3 sequence: CASSPQGGRETYEQYF. The CDR3 region has the DNA TGCGCCAGCAGCCCACAAGGTGGCCGGGAAACCTACGAGCAGTACTTC.